Listed below are T cell receptor beta chains from one sample, sequenced in a study of cytomegalovirus exposure and HLA in healthy donors. The table came from immunoSEQ multiplex PCR; TCRdb's copy has only in-frame clones and leaves some out. The repertoire holds 100,000 to 120,000 clones, approximately 79% seen once, with 5% to 8% in the top ten. Sequencing was performed on PBMCs. These receptors were taken from a man aged 30 to 39 in good health and CMV-seropositive. Each CDR3 is given with its conserved first and last residue. A D gene is named only where the DNA matches it firmly. For some rows the clone size is stated as once, few or many, or as a class when expanded; others skip it.

>TRBD1|few|TRBV7-9|TRBJ2-5
TGTGCCAGCAGCATGAATAGGGGGCCGGAGACCCAGTACTTC
CASSMNRGPETQYF
>TRBD2|NA|TRBV4-1|TRBJ2-3
TGCGCCAACAGCCAAGACTGGGGGGGGAGCACAGATACGCAGTATTTT
CANSQDWGGSTDTQYF
>NA|NA|TRBV5-5|TRBJ1-6
TGTGCCAGCAGCCCCGCCGGGGATTATAATTCACCCCTCCACTTT
CASSPAGDYNSPLHF
>NA|NA|TRBV7-3|TRBJ2-1
TGTGCCAGCAGCTTGAAACCCGCCAACAGGGATGAGCAGTTCTTC
CASSLKPANRDEQFF
>TRBD1|NA|TRBV27|TRBJ1-5
TGTGCCAGCAGTTCCGGGACAGGGATTTATAGCAATCAGCCCCAGCATTTT
CASSSGTGIYSNQPQHF
>NA|NA|TRBV19|TRBJ1-2
TGTGCGGCAAACTCCCGGGATGATGGCTACACCTTC
CAANSRDDGYTF
>TRBD1|NA|TRBV6-1|TRBJ2-3
TGTGCCAGCGTCAGCACAGGGGAAACGCAGTATTTT
CASVSTGETQYF
>TRBD1|NA|TRBV9|TRBJ1-1
TGTGCCAGCAGCGCAACAGGGGGGGACACTGAAGCTTTCTTT
CASSATGGDTEAFF
>NA|once|TRBV28|TRBJ2-5
TGTGCCAGCAACCCACAGGATCTGGGAGAGACCCAGTACTTC
CASNPQDLGETQYF
>TRBD2|once|TRBV13|TRBJ2-1
TGTGCCAGCAGCCCCCAGTACGGACTAGCGGGGGATGAGCAGTTCTTC
CASSPQYGLAGDEQFF
>NA|NA|TRBV5-4|TRBJ1-2
TGTGCCAGCAGCTTGCCCCTGACAGCGACTAACTATGGCTACACCTTC
CASSLPLTATNYGYTF
>NA|NA|TRBV19|TRBJ1-1
TGTGCCAGTACAGGGGACGGGACGAGGACTGAAGCTTTCTTT
CASTGDGTRTEAFF
>TRBD1|once|TRBV7-8|TRBJ1-3
TGTGCCAGCAGCTTAGCGAGAAATAAGGGACAGGGCTTCTCTGGAAACACCATATATTTT
CASSLARNKGQGFSGNTIYF
>TRBD1|NA|TRBV11-2|TRBJ1-2
TGTGCCAGCAGTCGGACGGGCGACAGGGGCAAGAACTATGGCTACACCTTC
CASSRTGDRGKNYGYTF
>NA|few|TRBV6-6|TRBJ1-2
TGTGCCAGCACAGGGGCCGTTTTCGACTATGGCTACACCTTC
CASTGAVFDYGYTF
>NA|NA|TRBV7-3|TRBJ2-3
TGTGCCAGCAGCTTACAGGGGGGAAGGGATACGCAGTATTTT
CASSLQGGRDTQYF
>TRBD1|NA|TRBV12-5|TRBJ1-4
TGTGCTAGTGGTTTGCTAACACAGGGGCAGAATAATGAAAAACTGTTTTTT
CASGLLTQGQNNEKLFF
>TRBD1|NA|TRBV5-1|TRBJ2-7
TGCGCCAGCAGCTTAGACAGGGGGCTGACCTACGAGCAGTACTTC
CASSLDRGLTYEQYF
>TRBD1|NA|TRBV18|TRBJ1-1
TGTGCCAGCTCACCATCAGGGGGCACTGAAGCTTTCTTT
CASSPSGGTEAFF
>NA|NA|TRBV15|TRBJ2-7
TGTGCCACCAGCAATCCGAGATTAGGGGCGACAACCTACGAGCAGTACTTC
CATSNPRLGATTYEQYF
>TRBD1|NA|TRBV19|TRBJ1-6
TGTGCCAGTAGTCCGGGGACAGACAATAATTCACCCCTCCACTTT
CASSPGTDNNSPLHF
>NA|NA|TRBV21-1|TRBJ2-5
TGTGCCAGCAGCAAAAGGGAGTGGTCTAGTTCGGAGACCCAGTACTTC
CASSKREWSSSETQYF
>NA|NA|TRBV5-1|TRBJ1-3
TGCGCCAGCAGCTTGTTAGGGGGGGCTGGAAACACCATATATTTT
CASSLLGGAGNTIYF
>NA|NA|TRBV6-5|TRBJ2-3
TGTGCCAGCTCGGGCGCGGGTCTGGAAGCAGATACGCAGTATTTT
CASSGAGLEADTQYF
>TRBD1|once|TRBV30|TRBJ1-6
TGTGCCTGGACACTCGGGGACAGGGATAATTCACCCCTCCACTTT
CAWTLGDRDNSPLHF
>TRBD1|few|TRBV6-1|TRBJ1-1
TGTGCCAGCAAGCCGGGACAGAGGGGGACTGAAGCTTTCTTT
CASKPGQRGTEAFF
>NA|NA|TRBV6-5|TRBJ2-7
TGTGCCAGCAGTTTCACAGGGCCGGGGGAGCAGTACTTC
CASSFTGPGEQYF
>TRBD2|NA|TRBV4-2|TRBJ2-3
TGTGCCAGCAGCCAGGCTAGCGGTAGCACAGATACGCAGTATTTT
CASSQASGSTDTQYF
>TRBD1|NA|TRBV13|TRBJ2-7
TGTGCCAGCAGCCAACAGGGGGAGCAGTACTTC
CASSQQGEQYF
>NA|NA|TRBV2|TRBJ1-3
TGTGCCAGCAGTGAGATGAGCTCTGGAAACACCATATATTTT
CASSEMSSGNTIYF
>TRBD2|NA|TRBV5-6|TRBJ2-5
TGTGCCAGCAGCACGGGACTAGCGGATGAGACCCAGTACTTC
CASSTGLADETQYF
>TRBD1|NA|TRBV6-1|TRBJ2-7
TGTGCCAGCAGTCTGGGGGGACAGGGGGCGTACGAGCAGTACTTC
CASSLGGQGAYEQYF
>TRBD1|NA|TRBV9|TRBJ1-4
TGTGCCAGCAGCGTAGAAGGGGGCAAGGATGAAAAACTGTTTTTT
CASSVEGGKDEKLFF
>TRBD2|NA|TRBV27|TRBJ2-1
TGTGCCAGCAGTTGGGCTAGCGGGGGCCGGAATGAGCAGTTCTTC
CASSWASGGRNEQFF
>NA|few|TRBV14|TRBJ2-6
TGTGCCAGCAGCCAAGTAAGACAGAACTCTGGGGCCAACGTCCTGACTTTC
CASSQVRQNSGANVLTF